These 28 T cell receptor beta chains share one sample of origin, sequenced in a study of T cell responses to AZD1222 COVID-19 vaccine listed by TCRdb under 2021. Explained via the paper, the time point label denotes: baseline before first vaccination. The library was made by the immunoSEQ multiplex PCR assay. TCRdb took over this immuneACCESS table, retaining in-frame rearrangements with V and J assigned. Such tables are incomplete; in checked studies, under half of the missing clones stem from an unresolved V gene, and the remainder is unexplained. Recorded for this sample are around 130,000 clones; about 94% of them occurred a single time. About 0.86% of the sample goes to the ten largest clones. The material was peripheral blood, obtained on day 0 of AZD1222 vaccination. These receptors were collected from an adult in good health.

The chain employs TRBV7-8 and TRBJ1-2; D is undetermined. Per the germline V gene, CDR1 is SGHVS and CDR2 is FQNEAQ. The length of the CDR3 is 15 residues. Trimming shortened V by 3 bases and J by 4 bases, and 15 bases separated the two germline ends. The CDR3 DNA sequence: TGTGCCAGCAGCTTTAGATCCAACCCCCTCTATGGCTACACCTTC. This encodes CASSFRSNPLYGYTF.

The chain is built from TRBV11-2 and TRBJ2-1; TRBD1 agrees at 7 bases. CDR1 and CDR2 (germline): SGHAT, FQNNGV. This CDR3 has 14 amino acids. J was trimmed by 8 bases and V by 0 bases; bases with no gene match: 4. The CDR3 DNA follows: TGTGCCAGCAGCTTAGAGGGACAGTTCGATGAGCAGTTCTTC. Translation gives CASSLEGQFDEQFF.

J is TRBJ1-3 and V is TRBV5-1, with D possibly TRBD1 on 6 matching bases. Trimming removed 2 bases at V and 0 bases at J, with 12 bases between. The germline V gene encodes CDR1 SGHRS and CDR2 YFSETQ. The CDR3 has 16 residues. As DNA, the CDR3 is TGCGCCAGCAGCTTATCAGGGGCTTTCTCTGGAAACACCATATATTTT. It codes for CASSLSGAFSGNTIYF.

The V call is TRBV6-5, the J call TRBJ2-7; tentative D call: TRBD2 (6 bases). With 11 bases removed from V and 0 bases from J, the gap between germline ends came to 11 bases. The length of the CDR3 is 12 residues. The germline V gene encodes CDR1 MNHEY and CDR2 SVGAGI. The CDR3 sequence: CAGGYSSYEQYF. As DNA, the CDR3 is TGTGCCGGGGGGTACAGCTCCTACGAGCAGTACTTC.

V is TRBV10-3 and J is TRBJ1-1; perhaps TRBD1 as D (5 bases). The germline V gene has CDR1 ENHRY and CDR2 SYGVKD. This CDR3 is built from 11 residues. With 10 bases removed from V and 7 bases from J, the gap between germline ends came to 13 bases. The CDR3 sequence: CATGSGLEAFF. The CDR3 DNA follows: TGTGCCACCGGATCGGGGCTTGAAGCTTTCTTT.

This rearrangement joins TRBV5-6 to TRBJ1-2, with D possibly being TRBD1 (6 bases). V lost 0 bases and J 8 bases, leaving 11 bases between the germline ends. Germline CDR1 reads SGHDT; CDR2 reads YYEEEE. This CDR3 has 13 amino acids. This CDR3 reads CASSLGTGSGYTF. Here the CDR3 DNA reads TGTGCCAGCAGCTTGGGAACAGGGAGCGGCTACACCTTC.

The genes are TRBV6-2 or TRBV6-3 and TRBJ1-4; 8 bases align to TRBD1. CDR3 length: 15 amino acids. Germline loops: CDR1 MNHEY, CDR2 SVGEGT. The ends lost 5 bases at V and 8 bases at J; junction bases unmatched: 10. The DNA for the CDR3 is TGTGCCAGCAGTCCAGCGACAGGGGTGGCAGAAAAACTGTTTTTT. This sequence encodes CASSPATGVAEKLFF.

The genes are TRBV27 and TRBJ2-5; D might be TRBD1 or TRBD2, each matching 5 bases. Trimming stripped 0 bases from V and 6 bases from J, with 14 bases between. CDR3 length: 15 amino acids. Germline V CDR1 and CDR2: MNHEY, SMNVEV (reference sequence). The CDR3 bases are TGTGCCAGCAGTTTATCAAGGGTTGGGGGACAGACCCAGTACTTC. Residues: CASSLSRVGGQTQYF.

The V and J genes are TRBV9 and TRBJ2-5; D is unresolved. This CDR3 has 11 residues. From germline, CDR1 is SGDLS and CDR2 YYNGEE. Trimming removed 4 bases from V and 5 bases from J, with 6 bases in between. The CDR3 protein is CASSIGETQYF. The CDR3 nucleotides read TGTGCCAGCAGCATAGGGGAGACCCAGTACTTC.

V usage is TRBV10-2 and J usage is TRBJ2-3; D not certain. Between the trimmed V and J ends, which lost 4 bases and 4 bases, there was a span of 12 bases. Germline CDR1 is WSHSY and CDR2 is SAAADI. The CDR3 is made up of 14 amino acids. For the CDR3, the DNA is TGCGCCAGCAGTGGGGTAGTAGTATCAGATACGCAGTATTTT. It translates to CASSGVVVSDTQYF.

The chain joins TRBV10-3 to TRBJ1-5; D is unclear. The CDR3 is 11 amino acids. Trimming pared 8 bases from V and 2 bases from J, leaving 4 bases between. Germline values: CDR1 ENHRY, CDR2 SYGVKD. This chain's CDR3 is CAIGGNQPQHF. CDR3 nucleotide sequence: TGTGCCATCGGGGGCAATCAGCCCCAGCATTTT.

This clone has a handful of counts. The chain uses TRBV30 and TRBJ1-2; no clear D. The CDR3 is 12 amino acids. Trimming left V 6 bases short and J 4 bases short, with 12 bases between. Per the germline V gene, CDR1 is GTSNPN and CDR2 is SVGIG (reference sequence). The CDR3 DNA follows: TGTGCCTGCCGGGAGTCTGGCTATGGCTACACCTTC. Protein: CACRESGYGYTF.

The V gene is TRBV7-2, the J gene TRBJ1-2, with D perhaps TRBD1 (6 bases). V dropped 0 bases and J dropped 5 bases, with 22 bases sitting between them. This CDR3 spans 18 amino acids. Germline V gene lookup returns CDR1 SGHTA and CDR2 FQGNSA. As DNA, the CDR3 is TGTGCCAGCAGCTTAGCGGGCGGGGAAAGGGGGTTGGGATATGGCTACACCTTC. Protein: CASSLAGGERGLGYGYTF. The full variable domain, completed using reference TRBV7-2 and TRBJ1-2, is GAGVSQSPSNKVTEKGKDVELRCDPISGHTALYWYRQSLGQGLEFLIYFQGNSAPDKSGLPSDRFSAERTGGSVSTLTIQRTQQEDSAVYLCASSLAGGERGLGYGYTFGSGTRLTVV.

V gene TRBV27 combines with J gene TRBJ1-2; D is possibly TRBD1 (6 bases). CDR1 and CDR2 (germline): MNHEY, SMNVEV (reference sequence). The CDR3 extends over 14 amino acids. Deletions cut 2 bases from V and 4 bases from J, with 11 bases between. The CDR3 loop reads CASSLKQGGYGYTF. DNA of the CDR3: TGTGCCAGCAGTTTAAAACAGGGAGGCTATGGCTACACCTTC.

The chain links TRBV5-1 to TRBJ2-1; 7 nucleotides agree with TRBD1. This CDR3 contains 13 residues. V gave up 4 bases and J gave up 5 bases; unmatched junction bases: 3. The germline gives CDR1 SGHRS, CDR2 YFSETQ. This CDR3 reads CASSQGQHNEQFF. The CDR3 DNA reads as TGCGCCAGCAGCCAGGGACAGCACAATGAGCAGTTCTTC.

The chain is built from TRBV11-2 and TRBJ1-4; TRBD1 agrees at 8 bases. The CDR3 sequence is 15 residues long. The germline V gene has CDR1 SGHAT and CDR2 FQNNGV. With 4 bases clipped from V and 6 bases from J, the junction kept 7 bases outside the gene matches. CDR3 nucleotide sequence: TGTGCCAGCAGCTACGCCGGACAGGGTCATGAAAAACTGTTTTTT. Encoded protein: CASSYAGQGHEKLFF. Variable domain in full (rest from reference TRBV11-2 and TRBJ1-4): EAGVAQSPRYKIIEKRQSVAFWCNPISGHATLYWYQQILGQGPKLLIQFQNNGVVDDSQLPKDRFSAERLKGVDSTLKIQPAKLEDSAVYLCASSYAGQGHEKLFFGSGTQLSVL.

CDR3: CASSPLFYGYTF. Here the CDR3 DNA reads TGTGCCAGCTCACCACTCTTTTATGGCTACACCTTC. The rearrangement links TRBV18 to TRBJ1-2, with D hard to call. Trimming cost V 1 base and J 5 bases, with 5 bases left between them. This CDR3 spans 12 amino acids. From germline, CDR1 is KGHSH and CDR2 LQKENI. The full variable domain, rest sourced from reference TRBV18 and TRBJ1-2, is NAGVMQNPRHLVRRRGQEARLRCSPMKGHSHVYWYRQLPEEGLKFMVYLQKENIIDESGMPKERFSAEFPKEGPSILRIQQVVRGDSAAYFCASSPLFYGYTFGSGTRLTVV.

The chain is built from TRBV6-5 and TRBJ2-2, with D maybe TRBD2 (5 bases). Germline CDR1 is MNHEY and CDR2 is SVGAGI. V was trimmed by 7 bases and J by 3 bases, leaving 12 bases between them. The CDR3 extends over 14 amino acids. CDR3 DNA: TGTGCCAGCAAAATCGTGAGGGACACCGGGGAGCTGTTTTTT. It codes for CASKIVRDTGELFF.

V is TRBV6-6 and J is TRBJ2-1, with D tentatively TRBD2 (6 bases). In germline, CDR1 is MNHNY, CDR2 SVGAGI (reference sequence). The CDR3 covers 11 residues. The V end lost 10 bases, the J end lost 10 bases, and 14 bases lay between the germline ends. As DNA, the CDR3 is TGTGCCACAGAGCGGGTAAAAGAGCAGTTCTTC. Its translation is CATERVKEQFF.

V is TRBV5-1 and J is TRBJ2-2; D possibly corresponds to TRBD2 (5 bases). Trimming cost V 1 base and J 5 bases, with 9 bases left between them. Germline lookup yields CDR1 SGHRS and CDR2 YFSETQ. The CDR3 is 14 amino acids. CDR3 bases: TGCGCCAGCAGCTTGATCGGGGTTACCGGGGAGCTGTTTTTT. Translating it yields CASSLIGVTGELFF.

V and J are TRBV6-5 and TRBJ1-4; tentatively, D is TRBD1 (5 bases). The CDR3 is 15 residues long. The germline CDR1 and CDR2 sequences are MNHEY and SVGAGI. V was shortened by 2 bases and J by 2 bases, with 9 bases between the two germline ends. The CDR3 sequence: CASSYAGPTNEKLFF. The CDR3 coding sequence is TGTGCCAGCAGTTACGCGGGGCCCACTAATGAAAAACTGTTTTTT.

The table lists this clone with a count of one. The rearrangement joins TRBV6-5 to TRBJ1-4; unclear D gene. Deletions cut 0 bases from V and 7 bases from J, with 15 bases between. The CDR3 covers 16 residues. From germline, CDR1 is MNHEY and CDR2 SVGAGI. CDR3: CASSYSAGVYTEKLFF. The CDR3 DNA sequence: TGTGCCAGCAGTTACTCGGCTGGGGTATATACTGAAAAACTGTTTTTT.

The chain employs TRBV9 and TRBJ1-5; unclear D gene. The V end lost 0 bases, the J end lost 4 bases, and 11 bases lay between the germline ends. The CDR3 extends over 15 amino acids. From germline, CDR1 is SGDLS and CDR2 YYNGEE. CDR3 sequence: CASSVEGNGNQPQHF. CDR3 DNA sequence: TGTGCCAGCAGCGTAGAAGGAAACGGGAATCAGCCCCAGCATTTT.

A remark on this clone: A junction boundary mismatches the germline segment, possibly from a read error. The chain is built from TRBV20-1 and TRBJ2-1; either TRBD1 or TRBD2 may supply D (5 bases each). CDR3 length: 11 residues. From germline, CDR1 is DFQATT and CDR2 SNEGSKA (reference sequence). CDR3 loop: CCASWGPEQFF. The CDR3 nucleotides read TGCTGTGCTAGCTGGGGCCCCGAGCAGTTCTTC.

The chain has TRBV10-3 and TRBJ2-5; 9 nucleotides align to TRBD2. The trim removed 4 bases at V and 9 bases at J, leaving 3 bases unmatched. This CDR3 spans 12 amino acids. Germline V gives CDR1 ENHRY, CDR2 SYGVKD. CDR3 region: CAISGERGAQYF. In DNA form, the CDR3 reads TGTGCCATCAGTGGGGAGCGGGGGGCCCAGTACTTC.

This clone was counted a single time. The chain combines TRBV5-1 with TRBJ1-1, with D unresolved. The CDR3 runs to 14 residues. V was clipped by 4 bases and J by 2 bases, with 12 bases between them. CDR1 SGHRS and CDR2 YFSETQ come from the germline V gene. CDR3: CASSAAGSNTEAFF. The CDR3 DNA sequence: TGCGCCAGCAGCGCGGCTGGCAGCAACACTGAAGCTTTCTTT.

The chain links TRBV10-3 to TRBJ2-1; the D gene is possibly TRBD2 (6 bases). Germline values: CDR1 ENHRY, CDR2 SYGVKD. The CDR3 consists of 17 residues. Trimming removed 3 bases at V and 3 bases at J, with 18 bases between. The CDR3 sequence is CAISERLGVGGYNEQFF. The CDR3 DNA sequence: TGTGCCATCAGTGAACGGTTGGGGGTCGGGGGCTACAATGAGCAGTTCTTC.

This chain links TRBV12-3 or TRBV12-4 with TRBJ2-5; D unclear. The CDR3 has 11 residues. V lost 2 bases, J lost 4 bases, and 2 bases lay in between. The CDR3 DNA reads as TGTGCCAGCAGTTTATTAGAGACCCAGTACTTC. It codes for CASSLLETQYF.